This section outlines one T cell receptor (beta chain) sequence together with its context. Produced via immunoSEQ multiplex PCR; TCRdb's table is partial and in-frame only. The sample includes some 380,000 clones, 70% to 90% of them seen just once. This sample was taken from a study of blood T cell repertoires in COVID-19. The CDR3 totals 12 residues. Between the trimmed V and J ends, which lost 3 bases and 8 bases, there was a span of 10 bases. The receptor comes from a woman between 40 and 55 years old with acute COVID-19. Sequencing input: PBMCs or T cells enriched from blood (not recorded which). V is TRBV12-3 or TRBV12-4 and J is TRBJ1-2; D remains unclear. CDR3 residues: CASSLYGEGYTF. CDR3 DNA: TGTGCCAGCAGTTTGTACGGGGAAGGCTACACCTTC.